The present T cell receptor (beta chain) was sequenced within a study of cytomegalovirus exposure and HLA in healthy donors. Study at large: Within the Caucasian-associated ancestry cluster were around 81% of the roughly 360 genotyped donors. Study findings and constraints: Previous analysis showed most TCR beta V segments were productive about 87% or about 30% of the time. Based on reports, TCR beta sequences accurately predicted HLA-A and HLA-B alleles for most subjects. Approximately 160 TCR beta chains were listed as cytomegalovirus-associated.

V was pared by 2 bases and J by 0 bases, with 15 bases between. This CDR3 has 17 amino acids. Looked up from germline, CDR1 is SGHRS and CDR2 is YFSETQ. In the case of this clone: The antigen is not known.

A multiplex PCR was run with 60 Vbeta primers and 13 Jbeta primers. Here immunoSEQ multiplex PCR was the method, and the copy in TCRdb shows in-frame clones only, minus some. The sample lists some 250,000 clones; about four fifths were seen once. The receptor comes from a middle-aged woman in good health and CMV-seropositive. The chain carries TRBV5-1 and TRBJ2-1; D might be TRBD1 (6 bases). Sequencing input: PBMCs. CDR3 nucleotides: TGCGCCAGCAGCTTCGGGACACCACCGAGCTCCTACAATGAGCAGTTCTTC. It codes for CASSFGTPPSSYNEQFF.